Each of the 18 T cell receptor beta chains below was sequenced from the same sample in a study of T cell responses to AZD1222 COVID-19 vaccine (dated by TCRdb to about 2021). What this sample's time point label stands for: about 28 days (+/-7) after the second vaccine dose. Libraries were built with the immunoSEQ multiplex PCR assay. TCRdb took this table from immuneACCESS and kept in-frame rearrangements with V and J called. Such tables lack part of the clones; where checked against another copy, unresolved V genes explain under half of the gap, and the rest is unexplained. The sample table contains tens of thousands of clones; only one count was recorded for over 75% of them. The ten largest clones add up to about 27% of the sample. Material: peripheral blood, obtained 28 days after the second AZD1222 dose. The receptors derive from an adult who received the AZD1222 COVID-19 vaccine.

The chain has TRBV7-3 and TRBJ2-7; TRBD1 might be the D (5 bases). Germline values: CDR1 SGHTA, CDR2 FQGTGA. Trimming removed 0 bases at V and 5 bases at J, with 8 bases between. CDR3 size: 13 residues. CDR3 DNA sequence: TGTGCCAGCAGCTTAACAGGGGCGGACGAGCAGTACTTC. Translating it yields CASSLTGADEQYF.

This clone is a singleton in its sample. V and J are TRBV5-1 and TRBJ1-6; D is ambiguous. CDR3 length: 16 residues. CDR1 is SGHRS, CDR2 YFSETQ, per germline. V lost 0 bases, J lost 0 bases, and 7 bases lay in between. CDR3: CASSLGESSYNSPLHF. The CDR3 nucleotides are TGCGCCAGCAGCTTGGGAGAAAGCTCCTATAATTCACCCCTCCACTTT.

V is TRBV9 and J is TRBJ2-6, with D possibly called TRBD1 or TRBD2 (5 bases each). Trimming took off 0 bases at V and 1 base at J, with 5 bases between the two ends. The CDR3 has 15 residues. Germline lookup yields CDR1 SGDLS and CDR2 YYNGEE. CDR3 amino acids: CASSVGGSGANVLTF. CDR3 nucleotide sequence: TGTGCCAGCAGCGTAGGGGGGTCTGGGGCCAACGTCCTGACTTTC. Together with reference TRBV9 and TRBJ2-6, the CDR3 gives the full variable domain: DSGVTQTPKHLITATGQRVTLRCSPRSGDLSVYWYQQSLDQGLQFLIQYYNGEERAKGNILERFSAQQFPDLHSELNLSSLELGDSALYFCASSVGGSGANVLTFGAGSRLTVL.

This clone showed up just once. The V gene is TRBV19, the J gene TRBJ2-1; maybe TRBD2 (6 bases). V was shortened by 1 base and J by 9 bases, with 13 bases between the two germline ends. Germline values: CDR1 LNHDA, CDR2 SQIVND (reference sequence). This CDR3 has 14 residues. For the CDR3, the DNA is TGTGCCAGTAGTATAGGTTCCGGGGGTACTGAGCAGTTCTTC. The encoded protein is CASSIGSGGTEQFF. The variable domain in full, completed from reference TRBV19 and TRBJ2-1, reads DGGITQSPKYLFRKEGQNVTLSCEQNLNHDAMYWYRQDPGQGLRLIYYSQIVNDFQKGDIAEGYSVSREKKESFPLTVTSAQKNPTAFYLCASSIGSGGTEQFFGPGTRLTVL.

The gene calls are TRBV5-4 and TRBJ2-1, with TRBD2 matching 8 bases. V dropped 0 bases and J dropped 5; count of bases not matched to a gene: 7. There are 16 residues in the CDR3. Germline V CDR1 and CDR2: SGHNT, YYREEE (reference sequence). The CDR3: CASSLVPGGQHNEQFF. For the CDR3, the DNA is TGTGCCAGCAGCTTGGTCCCGGGGGGGCAACACAATGAGCAGTTCTTC.

A few counts support this clone. V is TRBV5-1 and J is TRBJ2-1; D call uncertain. The CDR3 covers 15 residues. Germline V gene data show CDR1 as SGHRS and CDR2 as YFSETQ. Trimming removed 4 bases from V and 5 bases from J, with 16 bases in between. The CDR3 bases are TGCGCCAGCAGCCTTCTAGGATTCGATAACAATGAGCAGTTCTTC. Its protein is CASSLLGFDNNEQFF.

This clone has only one observation. The chain carries TRBV28 and TRBJ1-1; TRBD1 agrees at 9 bases. The CDR3 length is 15 residues. The ends lost 5 bases at V and 2 bases at J; junction bases unmatched: 6. Germline CDR1 is MDHEN and CDR2 is SYDVKM. CDR3 sequence: CASSPWDRVNTEAFF. As DNA, the CDR3 is TGTGCCAGCAGTCCCTGGGACAGGGTAAACACTGAAGCTTTCTTT.

The count of this clone is one. The chain has TRBV6-5 and TRBJ2-4, with a weak D call TRBD1 (5 bases). Per the germline V gene, CDR1 is MNHEY and CDR2 is SVGAGI. The length of the CDR3 is 15 residues. V was clipped by 4 bases and J by 7 bases, with 17 bases between them. As DNA, the CDR3 is TGTGCCAGCAGTTCAACGGGCAGTGGGGCGAACATTCAGTACTTC. Translating it yields CASSSTGSGANIQYF.

The CDR3 DNA reads TGTGCCAGCAGCTTAGATTCCCAGACCGGGGAGCTGTTTTTT. It is translated as CASSLDSQTGELFF. The chain carries TRBV11-2 and TRBJ2-2; D not resolved. V was shortened by 0 bases and J by 5 bases, with 7 bases between the two germline ends. The CDR3 sequence is 14 residues long. The germline V gene encodes CDR1 SGHAT and CDR2 FQNNGV.

The chain recombines TRBV7-9 with TRBJ2-2; 10 nucleotides line up with TRBD1. The trim removed 11 bases at V and 2 bases at J, leaving 8 bases unmatched. This CDR3 has 15 amino acids. CDR1 is SEHNR, CDR2 FQNEAQ, per germline (reference sequence). The CDR3 spells CAGGQGPLNTGELFF. CDR3 in DNA: TGTGCCGGGGGACAGGGGCCTTTAAACACCGGGGAGCTGTTTTTT.

This chain connects TRBV7-9 to TRBJ1-2; D uncertain. CDR3 length equals 15 residues. Trimming pared 3 bases from V and 4 bases from J, leaving 15 bases between. Germline V gene lookup returns CDR1 SEHNR and CDR2 FQNEAQ (reference sequence). CDR3 nucleotide sequence: TGTGCCAGCAGCTTGACGAGTGTAGTACGCTATGGCTACACCTTC. Translated, it gives CASSLTSVVRYGYTF.

The V and J genes are TRBV5-1 and TRBJ2-7; unclear D gene. Between the trimmed V and J ends, which lost 3 bases and 5 bases, there was a span of 15 bases. Per the germline V gene, CDR1 is SGHRS and CDR2 is YFSETQ. The CDR3 sequence is 14 residues long. The CDR3 is CASSSQKGPHEQYF. CDR3 nucleotide sequence: TGCGCCAGCAGCTCACAAAAAGGCCCCCACGAGCAGTACTTC. The full variable domain, rest sourced from reference TRBV5-1 and TRBJ2-7, is KAGVTQTPRYLIKTRGQQVTLSCSPISGHRSVSWYQQTPGQGLQFLFEYFSETQRNKGNFPGRFSGRQFSNSRSEMNVSTLELGDSALYLCASSSQKGPHEQYFGPGTRLTVT.

This sequence joins TRBV6-1 and TRBJ1-2; a possible D gene is TRBD1 (6 bases). V was pared by 3 bases and J by 4 bases, with 18 bases between. This CDR3 has 16 residues. Per germline, CDR1 MNHNS and CDR2 SASEGT. CDR3 DNA: TGTGCCAGCAGTGATCTAAGACAGGCAACTGGCTATGGCTACACCTTC. The encoded protein is CASSDLRQATGYGYTF.

The chain has TRBV27 and TRBJ1-6; D remains ambiguous. The CDR3 totals 12 residues. Germline assignment: CDR1 MNHEY and CDR2 SMNVEV (reference sequence). V gave up 6 bases and J gave up 4 bases, with 4 bases separating them. CDR3 amino acids: CASRPYNSPLHF. In DNA, the CDR3 is TGTGCCAGCAGGCCGTATAATTCACCCCTCCACTTT.

The chain employs TRBV7-2 and TRBJ2-7; no clear D. The CDR3 has 15 amino acids. From germline, CDR1 is SGHTA and CDR2 FQGNSA. Between the trimmed V and J ends, which lost 5 bases and 0 bases, there was a span of 14 bases. The CDR3 sequence: CASSPGLVSSYEQYF. DNA of the CDR3: TGTGCCAGCAGCCCTGGTTTGGTTAGCTCCTACGAGCAGTACTTC.

This clone came up a few times. This chain joins TRBV11-2 and TRBJ2-7; 10 positions agree with TRBD1. Germline V CDR1 and CDR2: SGHAT, FQNNGV. This CDR3 contains 19 residues. The trim removed 2 bases at V and 2 bases at J, leaving 15 bases unmatched. The CDR3: CASSLNSRPGQGTTYEQYF. Here the CDR3 DNA reads TGTGCCAGCAGCTTAAACTCCCGCCCGGGACAGGGGACTACCTACGAGCAGTACTTC.

There are a few counts of this clone. This CDR3 reads CASSSRLRAKGEQYF. The CDR3 DNA is TGTGCCAGTAGTTCCCGACTAAGGGCTAAGGGCGAGCAGTACTTC. This sequence joins TRBV19 and TRBJ2-7; maybe TRBD2 (5 bases). Per the germline V gene, CDR1 is LNHDA and CDR2 is SQIVND (reference sequence). Trimming removed 5 bases at V and 6 bases at J, with 20 bases between. The CDR3 extends over 15 amino acids.

J is TRBJ2-7 and V is TRBV12-3 or TRBV12-4; D remains unclear. There are 11 residues in the CDR3. V was cut by 6 bases and J by 2 bases, with 5 bases left in between. The CDR3 loop is CASRGPYEQYF. The CDR3 DNA sequence: TGTGCCAGCAGAGGGCCCTACGAGCAGTACTTC.